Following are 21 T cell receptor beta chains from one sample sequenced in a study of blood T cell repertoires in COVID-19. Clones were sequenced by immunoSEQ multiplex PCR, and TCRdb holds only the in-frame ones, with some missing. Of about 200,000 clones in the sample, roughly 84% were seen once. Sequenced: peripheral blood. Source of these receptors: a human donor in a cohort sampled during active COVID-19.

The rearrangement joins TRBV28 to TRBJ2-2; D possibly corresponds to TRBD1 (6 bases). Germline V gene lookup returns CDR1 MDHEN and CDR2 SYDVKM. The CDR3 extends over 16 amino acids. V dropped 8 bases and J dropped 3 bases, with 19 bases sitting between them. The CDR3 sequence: CASAYLTGPDTGELFF. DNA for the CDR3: TGTGCCAGCGCCTATTTAACAGGGCCCGACACCGGGGAGCTGTTTTTT.

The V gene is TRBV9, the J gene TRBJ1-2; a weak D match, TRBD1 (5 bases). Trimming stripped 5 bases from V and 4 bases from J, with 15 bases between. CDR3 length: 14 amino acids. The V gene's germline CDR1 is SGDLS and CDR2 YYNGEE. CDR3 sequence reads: CASSGGGVGYGYTF. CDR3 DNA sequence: TGTGCCAGCAGTGGGGGAGGGGTCGGCTATGGCTACACCTTC.

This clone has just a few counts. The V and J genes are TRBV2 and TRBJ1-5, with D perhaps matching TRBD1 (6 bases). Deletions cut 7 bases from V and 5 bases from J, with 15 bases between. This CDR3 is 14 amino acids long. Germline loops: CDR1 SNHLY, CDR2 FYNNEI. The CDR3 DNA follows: TGTGCCAGCACCGCAGGACAGCGGCATCAGCCCCAGCATTTT. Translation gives CASTAGQRHQPQHF.

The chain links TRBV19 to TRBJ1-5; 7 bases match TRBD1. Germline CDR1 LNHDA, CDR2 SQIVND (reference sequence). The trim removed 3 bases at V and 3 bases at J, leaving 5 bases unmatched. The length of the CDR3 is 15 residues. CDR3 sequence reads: CASSINRGDNQPQHF. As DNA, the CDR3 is TGTGCCAGTAGTATTAACAGGGGAGACAATCAGCCCCAGCATTTT.

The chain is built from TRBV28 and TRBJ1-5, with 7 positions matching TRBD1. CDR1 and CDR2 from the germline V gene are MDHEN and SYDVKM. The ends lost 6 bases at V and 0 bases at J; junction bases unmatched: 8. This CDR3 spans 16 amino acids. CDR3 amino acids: CASRHGTAYSNQPQHF. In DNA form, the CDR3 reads TGTGCCAGCAGACATGGGACAGCCTATAGCAATCAGCCCCAGCATTTT.

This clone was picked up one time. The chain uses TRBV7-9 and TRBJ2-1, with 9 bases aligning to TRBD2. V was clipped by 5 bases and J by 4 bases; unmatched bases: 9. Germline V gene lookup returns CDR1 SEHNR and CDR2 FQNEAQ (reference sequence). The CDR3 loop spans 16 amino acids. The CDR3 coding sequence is TGTGCCAGCAGCCCCCAGGCGGGGGGGTCATACAATGAGCAGTTCTTC. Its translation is CASSPQAGGSYNEQFF.

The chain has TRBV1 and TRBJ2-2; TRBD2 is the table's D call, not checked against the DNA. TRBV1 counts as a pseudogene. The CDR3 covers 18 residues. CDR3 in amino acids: CTSSPTSGRLVATGELFF. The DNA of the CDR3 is TGCACCAGCAGCCCAACTAGCGGGAGACTAGTAGCAACCGGGGAGCTGTTTTTT.

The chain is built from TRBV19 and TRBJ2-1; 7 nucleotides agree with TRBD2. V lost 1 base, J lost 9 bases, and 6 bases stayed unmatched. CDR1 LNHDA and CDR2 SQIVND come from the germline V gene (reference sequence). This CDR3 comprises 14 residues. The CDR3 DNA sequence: TGTGCCAGTAGTATAGCTACTAGCGATGGTGAGCAGTTCTTC. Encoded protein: CASSIATSDGEQFF. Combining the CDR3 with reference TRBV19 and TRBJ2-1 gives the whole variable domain DGGITQSPKYLFRKEGQNVTLSCEQNLNHDAMYWYRQDPGQGLRLIYYSQIVNDFQKGDIAEGYSVSREKKESFPLTVTSAQKNPTAFYLCASSIATSDGEQFFGPGTRLTVL.

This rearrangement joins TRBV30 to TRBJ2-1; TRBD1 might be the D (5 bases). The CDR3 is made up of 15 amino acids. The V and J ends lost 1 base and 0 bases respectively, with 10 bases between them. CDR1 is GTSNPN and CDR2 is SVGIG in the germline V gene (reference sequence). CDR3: CAWSAGHDSYNEQFF. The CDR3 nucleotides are TGTGCCTGGAGTGCAGGACACGACTCCTACAATGAGCAGTTCTTC.

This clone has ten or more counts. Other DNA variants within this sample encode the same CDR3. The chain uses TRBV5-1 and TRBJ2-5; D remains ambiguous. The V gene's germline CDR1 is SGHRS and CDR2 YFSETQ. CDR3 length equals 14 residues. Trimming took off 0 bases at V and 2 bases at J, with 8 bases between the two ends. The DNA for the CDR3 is TGCGCCAGCAGCTTGGTAGCCAGTCAAGAGACCCAGTACTTC. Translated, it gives CASSLVASQETQYF. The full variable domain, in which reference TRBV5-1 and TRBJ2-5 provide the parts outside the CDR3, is KAGVTQTPRYLIKTRGQQVTLSCSPISGHRSVSWYQQTPGQGLQFLFEYFSETQRNKGNFPGRFSGRQFSNSRSEMNVSTLELGDSALYLCASSLVASQETQYFGPGTRLLVL.

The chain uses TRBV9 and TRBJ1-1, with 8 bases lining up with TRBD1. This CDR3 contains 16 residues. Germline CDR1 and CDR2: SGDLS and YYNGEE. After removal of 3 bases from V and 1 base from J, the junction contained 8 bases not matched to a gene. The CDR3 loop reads CASSAQGAQGNTEAFF. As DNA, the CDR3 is TGTGCCAGCAGCGCTCAGGGGGCCCAGGGGAACACTGAAGCTTTCTTT.

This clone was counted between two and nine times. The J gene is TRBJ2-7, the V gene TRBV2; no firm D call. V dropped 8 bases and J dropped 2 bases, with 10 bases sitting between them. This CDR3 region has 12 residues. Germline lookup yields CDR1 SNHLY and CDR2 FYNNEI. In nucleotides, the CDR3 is TGTGCCAGCCGCCGCGCCACCTACGAGCAGTACTTC. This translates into CASRRATYEQYF.

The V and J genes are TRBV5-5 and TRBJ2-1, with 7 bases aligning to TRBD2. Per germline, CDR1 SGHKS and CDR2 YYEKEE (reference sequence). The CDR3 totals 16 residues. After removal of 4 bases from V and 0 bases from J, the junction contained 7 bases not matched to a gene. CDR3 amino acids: CASSLILARSYNEQFF. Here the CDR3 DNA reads TGTGCCAGCAGCCTTATACTAGCGCGCTCCTACAATGAGCAGTTCTTC.

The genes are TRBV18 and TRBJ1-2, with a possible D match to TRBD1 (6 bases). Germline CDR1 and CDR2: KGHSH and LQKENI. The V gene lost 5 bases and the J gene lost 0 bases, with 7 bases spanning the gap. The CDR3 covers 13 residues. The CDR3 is CASSGQSNYGYTF. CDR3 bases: TGTGCCAGCTCAGGACAGTCTAACTATGGCTACACCTTC.

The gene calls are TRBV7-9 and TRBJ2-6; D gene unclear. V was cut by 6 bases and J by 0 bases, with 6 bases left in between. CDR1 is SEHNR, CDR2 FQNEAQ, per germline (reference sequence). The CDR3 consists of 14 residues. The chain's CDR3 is CASSPVSGANVLTF. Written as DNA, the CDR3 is TGTGCCAGCAGTCCCGTCTCTGGGGCCAACGTCCTGACTTTC.

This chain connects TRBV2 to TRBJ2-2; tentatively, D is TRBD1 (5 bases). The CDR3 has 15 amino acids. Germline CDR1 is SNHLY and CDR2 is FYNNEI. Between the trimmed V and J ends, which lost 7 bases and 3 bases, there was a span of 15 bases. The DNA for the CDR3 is TGTGCCAGCACCCCCTTTAAGGGGTACACCGGGGAGCTGTTTTTT. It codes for CASTPFKGYTGELFF.

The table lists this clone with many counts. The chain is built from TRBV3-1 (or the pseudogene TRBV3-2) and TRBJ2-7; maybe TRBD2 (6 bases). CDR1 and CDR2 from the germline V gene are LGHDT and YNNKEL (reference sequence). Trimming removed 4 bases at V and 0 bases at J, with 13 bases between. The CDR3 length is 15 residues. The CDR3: CASSPPGLYSYEQYF. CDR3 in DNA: TGTGCCAGCAGCCCACCGGGACTTTACTCCTACGAGCAGTACTTC.

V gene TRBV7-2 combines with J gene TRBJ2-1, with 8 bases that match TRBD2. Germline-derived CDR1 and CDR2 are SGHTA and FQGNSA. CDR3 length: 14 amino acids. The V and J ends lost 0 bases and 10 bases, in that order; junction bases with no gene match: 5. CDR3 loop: CASSLAGLEFEQFF. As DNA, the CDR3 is TGTGCCAGCAGCTTAGCGGGACTAGAATTCGAGCAGTTCTTC.

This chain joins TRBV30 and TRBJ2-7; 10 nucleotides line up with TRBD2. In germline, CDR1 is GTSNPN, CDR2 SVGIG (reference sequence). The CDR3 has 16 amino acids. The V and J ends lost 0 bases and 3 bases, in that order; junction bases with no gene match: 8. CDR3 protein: CAWSVASGRIGYEQYF. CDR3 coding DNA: TGTGCCTGGAGTGTGGCTAGCGGGAGAATCGGCTACGAGCAGTACTTC.

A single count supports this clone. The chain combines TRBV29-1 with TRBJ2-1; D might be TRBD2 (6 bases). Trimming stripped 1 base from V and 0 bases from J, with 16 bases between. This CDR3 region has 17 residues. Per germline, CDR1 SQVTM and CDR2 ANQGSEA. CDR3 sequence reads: CSVEGALPGVSYNEQFF. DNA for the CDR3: TGCAGCGTTGAAGGGGCCCTCCCGGGAGTCTCCTACAATGAGCAGTTCTTC.

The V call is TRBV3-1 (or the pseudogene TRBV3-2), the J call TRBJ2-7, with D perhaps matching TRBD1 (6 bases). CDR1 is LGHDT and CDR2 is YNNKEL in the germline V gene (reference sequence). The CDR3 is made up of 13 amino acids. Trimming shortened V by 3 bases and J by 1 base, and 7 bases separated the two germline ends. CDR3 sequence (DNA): TGTGCCAGCAGCCAGGGGACATCCTACGAGCAGTACTTC. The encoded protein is CASSQGTSYEQYF.